Sequencing of this T cell receptor (beta chain) was carried out in a study of human T cells and chemical hapten exposure. Study-level information: Throughout a study of 20 to 30 weeks, patients underwent weekly scalp administration of diphenylcyclopropenone doses.

This clonotype was counted between two and nine times. Its antigen is unidentified. Time point denoted: pre-sensitization, week 0. The treatment was: therapeutic diphenylcyclopropenone sensitization with weekly scalp DPC. Library preparation tagged each individual cDNA molecule with a unique molecular identifier. How the authors handled the data: TCR counts had a median of about 92,000 per sample and spanned roughly 20,000 to 750,000. TCRdb re-called the RACE reads with MiXCR, one entry per CDR3 protein. These V and J calls originate from TCRdb's pipeline instead of the authors' own analysis. The repertoire holds 120,000 or so distinct CDR3 sequences, approximately 13% seen once, with about 3% in the top ten. Study-level findings and limits: Significantly greater numbers of large CDR3 similarity clusters came from expanded TCRs than from controls.

V gave up 1 base and J gave up 1 base, with 8 bases separating them. Germline V lookup: CDR1 GTSNPN, CDR2 SVGIG (reference sequence). The CDR3 length is 14 residues. This clonotype was sampled from a woman aged 18-29 years with alopecia areata. Some clones in this sample may be carry-over from other donors' samples. Sequences were derived from whole blood, sampled in connection with sensitization to the hapten diphenylcyclopropenone (DPC). This chain links TRBV30 with TRBJ1-5; the D is unclear. The CDR3 nucleotides are TGTGCCTGGAGTGGGTACATGAGCAATCAGCCCCAGCATTTT. Translation gives CAWSGYMSNQPQHF. The full variable domain, completed using reference TRBV30 and TRBJ1-5, is SQTIHQWPATLVQPVGSPLSLECTVEGTSNPNLYWYRQAAGRGLQLLFYSVGIGQISSEVPQNLSASRPQDRQFILSSKKLLLSDSGFYLCAWSGYMSNQPQHFGDGTRLSIL.